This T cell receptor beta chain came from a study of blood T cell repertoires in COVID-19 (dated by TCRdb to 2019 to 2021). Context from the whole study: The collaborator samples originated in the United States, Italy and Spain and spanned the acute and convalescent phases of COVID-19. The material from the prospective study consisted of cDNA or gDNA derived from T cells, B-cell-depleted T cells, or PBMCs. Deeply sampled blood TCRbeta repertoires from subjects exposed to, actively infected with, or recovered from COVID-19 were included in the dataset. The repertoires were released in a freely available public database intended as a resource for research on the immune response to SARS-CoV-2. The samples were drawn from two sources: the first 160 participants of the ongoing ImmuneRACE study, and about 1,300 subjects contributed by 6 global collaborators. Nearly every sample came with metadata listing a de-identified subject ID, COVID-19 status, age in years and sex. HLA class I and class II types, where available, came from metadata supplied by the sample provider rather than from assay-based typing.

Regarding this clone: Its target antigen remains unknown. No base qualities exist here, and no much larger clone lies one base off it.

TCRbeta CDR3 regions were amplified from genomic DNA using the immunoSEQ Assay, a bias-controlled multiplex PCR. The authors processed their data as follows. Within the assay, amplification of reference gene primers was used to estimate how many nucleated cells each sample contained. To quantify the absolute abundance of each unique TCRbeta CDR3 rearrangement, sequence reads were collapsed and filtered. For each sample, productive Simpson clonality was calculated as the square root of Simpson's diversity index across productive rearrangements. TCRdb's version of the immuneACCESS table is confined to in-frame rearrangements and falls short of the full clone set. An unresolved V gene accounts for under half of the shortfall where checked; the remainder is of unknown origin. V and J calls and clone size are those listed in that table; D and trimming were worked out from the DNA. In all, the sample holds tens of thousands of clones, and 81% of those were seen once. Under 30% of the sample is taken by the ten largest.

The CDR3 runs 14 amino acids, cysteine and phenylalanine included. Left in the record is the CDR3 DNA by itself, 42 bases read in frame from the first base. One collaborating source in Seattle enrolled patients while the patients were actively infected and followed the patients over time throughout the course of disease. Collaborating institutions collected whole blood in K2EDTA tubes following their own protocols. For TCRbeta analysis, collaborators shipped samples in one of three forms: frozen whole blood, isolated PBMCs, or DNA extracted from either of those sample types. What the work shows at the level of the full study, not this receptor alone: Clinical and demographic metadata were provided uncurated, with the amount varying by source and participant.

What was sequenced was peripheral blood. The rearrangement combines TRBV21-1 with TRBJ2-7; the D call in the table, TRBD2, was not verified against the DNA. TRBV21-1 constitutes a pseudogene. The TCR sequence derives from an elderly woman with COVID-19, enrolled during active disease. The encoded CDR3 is CASSSRTSPWEQYF. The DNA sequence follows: TGTGCCAGCAGCTCTCGGACTAGCCCTTGGGAGCAGTACTTC.